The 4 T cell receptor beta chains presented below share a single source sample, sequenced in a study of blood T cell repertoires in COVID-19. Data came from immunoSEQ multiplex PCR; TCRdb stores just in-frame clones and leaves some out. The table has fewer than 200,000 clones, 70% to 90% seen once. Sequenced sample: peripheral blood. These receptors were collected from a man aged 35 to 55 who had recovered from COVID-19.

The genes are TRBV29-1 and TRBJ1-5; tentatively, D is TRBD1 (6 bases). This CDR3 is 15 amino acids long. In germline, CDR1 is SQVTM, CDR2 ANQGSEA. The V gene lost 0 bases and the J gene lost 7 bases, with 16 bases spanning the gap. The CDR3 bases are TGCAGCGTTGAAGAAGGCACAGGGCTTGACCAGCCCCAGCATTTT. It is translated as CSVEEGTGLDQPQHF.

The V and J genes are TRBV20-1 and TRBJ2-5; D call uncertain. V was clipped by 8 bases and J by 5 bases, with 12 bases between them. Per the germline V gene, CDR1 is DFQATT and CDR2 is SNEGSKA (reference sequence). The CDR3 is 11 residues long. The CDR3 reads CSYETGETQYF. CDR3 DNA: TGCAGTTACGAGACCGGGGAGACCCAGTACTTC.

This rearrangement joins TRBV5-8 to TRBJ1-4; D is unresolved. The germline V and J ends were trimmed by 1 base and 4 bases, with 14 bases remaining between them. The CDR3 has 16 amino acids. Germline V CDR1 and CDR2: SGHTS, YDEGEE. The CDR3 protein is CASSLIASVINEKLFF. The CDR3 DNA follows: TGTGCCAGCAGCTTGATCGCCAGCGTAATTAATGAAAAACTGTTTTTT.

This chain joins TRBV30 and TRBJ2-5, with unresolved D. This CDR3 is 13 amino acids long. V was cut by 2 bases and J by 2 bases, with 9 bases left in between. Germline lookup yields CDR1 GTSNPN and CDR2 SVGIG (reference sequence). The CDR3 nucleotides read TGTGCCTGGAGTCAAGAGTATCAAGAGACCCAGTACTTC. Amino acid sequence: CAWSQEYQETQYF.